This T cell receptor (beta chain) comes out of a study of T cells after yellow fever vaccination. With regard to this clonotype: Its cognate antigen is unknown.

One entry per CDR3 protein, called by TCRdb with MiXCR from the 5' RACE reads. The sample has hundreds of thousands of distinct CDR3 sequences; about 12% are singletons. Study findings and constraints: It was a weaker secondary response, yet one that peaked faster, at day 5 versus 15.

The sample was PBMCs, taken on the day of the yellow fever booster vaccination. The sequence came from a man aged 25-45 years who received the YFV17D yellow fever vaccine.

CDR3 nucleotides: TGTGCCAGCAGCTTAGGGAGAATTTCGAACACCGGGGAGCTGTTTTTT. Translated: CASSLGRISNTGELFF. The chain is built from TRBV7-9 and TRBJ2-2; D unresolved. CDR3 length equals 16 residues. From germline, CDR1 is SEHNR and CDR2 FQNEAQ (reference sequence). Trimming cost V 1 base and J 0 bases, with 9 bases left between them.